The next 2 T cell receptor beta chains were all read from a single sample in a study of regulatory T cells in long-lasting Graves disease. Sequencing libraries for TCR beta were prepared with iRepertoire HTBI primers and Arm-PCR of CDR3 regions. TCRdb ran MiXCR on the multiplex PCR reads and lists one entry per CDR3 protein. The sample consists of under 450,000 distinct CDR3 sequences, about 10% of them appearing once. Time point reported: newly diagnosed GD, antithyroid drugs for less than 3 months. From PBMCs, RNA was extracted and then used to make the TCR library. These data also formed part of another study, on T cells in Graves' hyperthyroidism and ophthalmopathy.

The sequences come from peripheral blood mononuclear cells (PBMCs), collected at new diagnosis, from a patient treated with antithyroid drugs. The receptors shown here come from a woman between 18 and 29 years old with Graves disease.

This clonotype occurred many times. V gene TRBV18 combines with J gene TRBJ1-2; D is unresolved. Per the germline V gene, CDR1 is KGHSH and CDR2 is LQKENI. The CDR3 length is 11 residues. CDR3 residues: CASGKNYGYTF. The DNA of the CDR3 is TGTGCTTCGGGGAAGAACTATGGCTACACCTTC.

V gene TRBV19 combines with J gene TRBJ2-1, with TRBD1 as a possible D gene (6 bases). Germline V gene data show CDR1 as LNHDA and CDR2 as SQIVND (reference sequence). The ends were cut back, 2 bases at V and 7 bases at J, with 15 bases in the middle. This CDR3 spans 15 amino acids. The CDR3 DNA follows: TGTGCCAGTAGTATACGGTTGGACAGCTTGAATGAGCAGTTCTTC. It is translated as CASSIRLDSLNEQFF.